This is a list of T cell receptor beta chains from one sample in a study of T cell responses to AZD1222 COVID-19 vaccine. TCRdb keeps only in-frame clones here, not all; method: immunoSEQ multiplex PCR. The sample lists about 190,000 clones; approximately 91% were seen once. Sequencing used peripheral blood, obtained on day 0 of AZD1222 vaccination. These receptors were taken from an adult in good health. The CDR3 runs from the conserved cysteine through the conserved F or W. The order of the fields is J gene, clone size, D gene, V gene, CDR3 DNA, CDR3 protein. A D gene is named only where the DNA matches it firmly. Rows may omit the clone size; those that give it use once, few, many or a size class.

J: TRBJ2-1; size: .; D: .; V: TRBV27; DNA: TGTGCCAGCAGTTTAGACGGCTCAATCGAGCAGTTCTTC; CDR3: CASSLDGSIEQFF
J: TRBJ1-2; size: .; D: .; V: TRBV21-1; DNA: TGTGCCAGCAGCAAAGAGGGTGGGCCAGAACCATATGGCTACACCTTC; CDR3: CASSKEGGPEPYGYTF
J: TRBJ2-7; size: .; D: .; V: TRBV7-2; DNA: TGTGCCAGCAGCTTAGTGGGTTGGGGACAAGACGTCTACGAGCAGTACTTC; CDR3: CASSLVGWGQDVYEQYF
J: TRBJ1-5; size: .; D: TRBD1; V: TRBV6-2/TRBV6-3; DNA: TGTGCCAGCAGTCGGGACAGGGGCAATCAGCCCCAGCATTTT; CDR3: CASSRDRGNQPQHF
J: TRBJ1-1; size: .; D: TRBD1; V: TRBV18; DNA: TGTGCCAGCTCACCTCTCAATGACAGGGTCGACACTGAAGCTTTCTTT; CDR3: CASSPLNDRVDTEAFF
J: TRBJ2-6; size: once; D: .; V: TRBV7-9; DNA: TGTGCCAGCAGCTTGGTACAGTCTGGGGCCAACGTCCTGACTTTC; CDR3: CASSLVQSGANVLTF
J: TRBJ2-3; size: once; D: TRBD2; V: TRBV5-6; DNA: TGTGCCAGCAGTCTTTTACTAGCGGGAAGTGGTAGCACAGATACGCAGTATTTT; CDR3: CASSLLLAGSGSTDTQYF
J: TRBJ1-5; size: .; D: .; V: TRBV27; DNA: TGTGCCAGCAGCAGGGACATTTATAGCAATCAGCCCCAGCATTTT; CDR3: CASSRDIYSNQPQHF
J: TRBJ2-5; size: .; D: .; V: TRBV19; DNA: TGTGCCAGTAGTCCATTGGCGGGGCCCCAAGAGACCCAGTACTTC; CDR3: CASSPLAGPQETQYF
J: TRBJ1-6; size: .; D: .; V: TRBV10-3; DNA: TGTGCCATCAGTGATGGTTCCAGAGGTTCACCCCTCCACTTT; CDR3: CAISDGSRGSPLHF
J: TRBJ2-2; size: .; D: .; V: TRBV3-1/TRBV3-2; DNA: TGTGCCAGCAGCCAATTTGACAGGTGGTCCGGGGAGCTGTTTTTT; CDR3: CASSQFDRWSGELFF
J: TRBJ2-2; size: few; D: .; V: TRBV5-5; DNA: TGTGCCAGCAGCTCCCGTGGGGCGAACACCGGGGAGCTGTTTTTT; CDR3: CASSSRGANTGELFF